This TCR beta chain was captured in a study of T cells in Graves' hyperthyroidism and ophthalmopathy. The sample holds a few counts of this clonotype. In germline, CDR1 is SEHNR, CDR2 FQNEAQ (reference sequence). V was cut by 5 bases and J by 6 bases, with 14 bases left in between. This CDR3 has 14 amino acids. Amplified regions were TCR beta CDR3 sequences from RNA transcripts. Carried out on the TCR CDR3, a first-round RT-PCR used the HTBI primer set. TCRdb independently ran MiXCR on the multiplex PCR reads; one entry per CDR3 protein. The sample gives approximately 330,000 distinct CDR3 sequences, roughly 20% of which show up once; approximately 54% is in the top ten.

Sequencing was carried out using blood. The source is a woman aged 45-59 years with Graves' hyperthyroidism. J is TRBJ2-1 and V is TRBV7-9; D remains ambiguous. This chain's CDR3 is CASSGTGPTNEQFF. In nucleotides, the CDR3 is TGTGCCAGCAGCGGAACCGGGCCGACCAATGAGCAGTTCTTC.